These 22 T cell receptor beta chains were all obtained from the same sample, sequenced in a study of technical replicates of blood from a few donors (dated by TCRdb to the late 2010s). Library preparation was by the immunoSEQ multiplex PCR assay. In TCRdb, the immuneACCESS table is reduced to in-frame sequences with V and J assigned. These tables do not hold every clone; where another copy was compared, an unresolved V gene accounts for under half, and the others remain unexplained. The sample table holds 60,000 to 70,000 clones, of which about 98% were seen once. The biggest ten clones account for over 0.15% of the sample. Sequenced input: T cells isolated from PBMCs. All receptors come from a human donor in good health.

V is TRBV12-5 and J is TRBJ1-1; 9 nucleotides line up with TRBD1. The junction had 12 bases not matched to a gene; V was cut back by 7 bases and J by 3 bases. Germline CDR1 LGHNT, CDR2 FRNRAP. This CDR3 comprises 16 residues. For the CDR3, the DNA is TGTGCTAGTGACAACAGGGGGCGAGGTAATTACACTGAAGCTTTCTTT. Translating it yields CASDNRGRGNYTEAFF.

The gene calls are TRBV7-3 and TRBJ2-5, with D perhaps matching TRBD2 (5 bases). Germline V lookup: CDR1 SGHTA, CDR2 FQGTGA. V was cut by 0 bases and J by 1 base, with 9 bases left in between. The CDR3 has 15 residues. CDR3 amino acids: CASSLTRTSQETQYF. In DNA, the CDR3 is TGTGCCAGCAGCTTAACGAGGACTTCCCAAGAGACCCAGTACTTC. Using reference TRBV7-3 and TRBJ2-5 for the parts outside the CDR3, the full variable domain is GAGVSQTPSNKVTEKGKYVELRCDPISGHTALYWYRQSLGQGPEFLIYFQGTGAADDSGLPNDRFFAVRPEGSVSTLKIQRTERGDSAVYLCASSLTRTSQETQYFGPGTRLLVL.

The rearrangement joins TRBV30 to TRBJ2-2; D may be TRBD1 (5 bases). The CDR3 totals 13 residues. CDR1 and CDR2 (germline): GTSNPN, SVGIG (reference sequence). With 5 bases removed from V and 3 bases from J, the gap between germline ends came to 10 bases. Here the CDR3 DNA reads TGTGCCTGGCAGGACATATACACCGGGGAGCTGTTTTTT. Its translation: CAWQDIYTGELFF.

This clone was picked up one time. The V gene is TRBV7-9, the J gene TRBJ2-2; 7 bases agree with TRBD2. V lost 3 bases and J lost 5; bases outside the gene matches: 6. The CDR3 runs to 15 residues. CDR1 and CDR2 from the germline V gene are SEHNR and FQNEAQ (reference sequence). The CDR3 DNA reads TGTGCCAGCAGCTTTGGACTAGAGAAAACCGGGGAGCTGTTTTTT. Protein sequence: CASSFGLEKTGELFF.

V usage is TRBV4-1 and J usage is TRBJ2-3; 9 bases line up with TRBD1. The CDR3 has 18 amino acids. With 3 bases clipped from V and 5 bases from J, the junction kept 15 bases outside the gene matches. The V gene's germline CDR1 is MGHRA and CDR2 YSYEKL. CDR3 sequence (DNA): TGCGCCAGCAGCCAGCTCATGGCCGGGACAGGGACCCGAGATACGCAGTATTTT. It translates to CASSQLMAGTGTRDTQYF.

This chain connects TRBV11-2 to TRBJ1-4; TRBD1 aligns across 7 bases. Germline V CDR1 and CDR2: SGHAT, FQNNGV. The V segment lost 3 bases and the J segment 8 bases; nucleotides outside the gene matches: 12. The CDR3 spans 16 residues. The CDR3 nucleotides read TGTGCCAGCAGCTTCGACAGGGCATCCCCTACGGAAAAACTGTTTTTT. Translated: CASSFDRASPTEKLFF.

This clone occurred once. The chain couples TRBV6-5 to TRBJ1-6; the D gene is possibly TRBD1 (6 bases). CDR1 and CDR2 from the germline V gene are MNHEY and SVGAGI. Trimming shortened V by 6 bases and J by 9 bases, and 15 bases separated the two germline ends. The CDR3 covers 14 residues. CDR3 nucleotides: TGTGCCAGCAGAAATCAGGGGTTAGGTTCACCCCTCCACTTT. Translating it yields CASRNQGLGSPLHF.

This chain uses TRBV18 with TRBJ1-1, with unresolved D. Germline V gene data show CDR1 as KGHSH and CDR2 as LQKENI. V was trimmed by 2 bases and J by 3 bases, leaving 10 bases between them. The CDR3 covers 14 residues. CDR3 residues: CASSPIQSDTEAFF. CDR3 sequence (DNA): TGTGCCAGCTCACCAATACAGTCGGACACTGAAGCTTTCTTT.

This chain connects TRBV9 to TRBJ2-7, with D tentatively TRBD2 (6 bases). The germline gives CDR1 SGDLS, CDR2 YYNGEE. The CDR3 extends over 13 amino acids. Trimming pared 0 bases from V and 7 bases from J, leaving 11 bases between. The CDR3 is CASSVATGVEQYF. CDR3 DNA: TGTGCCAGCAGCGTAGCTACGGGAGTAGAGCAGTACTTC.

The V and J genes are TRBV28 and TRBJ1-2; a possible D gene is TRBD1 (6 bases). The CDR3 covers 14 residues. The V and J ends lost 10 bases and 6 bases respectively, with 21 bases between them. The V gene's germline CDR1 is MDHEN and CDR2 SYDVKM. CDR3 residues: CATPGGASRNGYTF. Here the CDR3 DNA reads TGTGCCACCCCGGGGGGGGCCTCCAGAAATGGCTACACCTTC.

This chain links TRBV28 with TRBJ2-7; tentative D call: TRBD2 (5 bases). The CDR3 covers 13 residues. Trimming shortened V by 6 bases and J by 4 bases, and 13 bases separated the two germline ends. Germline V gene lookup returns CDR1 MDHEN and CDR2 SYDVKM. In DNA form, the CDR3 reads TGTGCCAGCAGCAACCCGCGAGGGTACGAGCAGTACTTC. Protein: CASSNPRGYEQYF.

J is TRBJ1-4 and V is TRBV6-4, with no clear D. Trimming shortened V by 6 bases and J by 0 bases, and 11 bases separated the two germline ends. There are 15 residues in the CDR3. Germline-derived CDR1 and CDR2 are MRHNA and SNTAGT. The CDR3 reads CASRPHGATNEKLFF. The CDR3 coding sequence is TGTGCCAGCAGACCACACGGAGCAACTAATGAAAAACTGTTTTTT.

The chain is built from TRBV6-4 and TRBJ1-1; 8 bases map to TRBD1. Germline-derived CDR1 and CDR2 are MRHNA and SNTAGT. The CDR3 is made up of 14 amino acids. The J segment lost 7 bases and the V segment lost 5 bases, leaving 9 bases of the junction unmatched. CDR3 in amino acids: CASSQDRDFGEAFF. The CDR3 bases are TGTGCCAGCAGTCAGGACAGGGATTTTGGTGAAGCTTTCTTT.

The V and J genes are TRBV11-2 and TRBJ2-1, with TRBD1 as a possible D gene (5 bases). Trimming removed 6 bases from V and 5 bases from J, with 11 bases in between. The CDR3 is 13 residues long. The V gene's germline CDR1 is SGHAT and CDR2 FQNNGV. The CDR3 protein is CASRPNRNNEQFF. CDR3 coding DNA: TGTGCCAGCAGACCGAACAGGAACAATGAGCAGTTCTTC.

The chain couples TRBV7-2 to TRBJ2-1; 9 positions agree with TRBD2. Trimming at V came to 1 base and at J to 4 bases, leaving 2 bases not matched to a gene. The CDR3 has 15 residues. CDR1 and CDR2 from the germline V gene are SGHTA and FQGNSA. The CDR3 DNA sequence: TGTGCCAGCAGCTTAGTAGCGGGGGCTTACAATGAGCAGTTCTTC. It encodes CASSLVAGAYNEQFF.

The chain joins TRBV9 to TRBJ1-2; 9 nucleotides align to TRBD1. J lost 7 bases, V lost 0 bases, and 10 bases had no gene match. The CDR3 length is 16 residues. CDR1 SGDLS and CDR2 YYNGEE come from the germline V gene. CDR3 sequence reads: CASSVVSRTGVGGYTF. The CDR3 DNA is TGTGCCAGCAGCGTAGTTTCTCGGACAGGGGTCGGTGGCTACACCTTC.

The chain links TRBV6-5 to TRBJ2-7, with TRBD2 identical over 12 bases. The CDR3 runs to 13 residues. Germline CDR1 MNHEY, CDR2 SVGAGI. The V and J ends lost 10 bases and 2 bases, in that order; junction bases with no gene match: 3. CDR3 nucleotide sequence: TGTGCCACCCGGACTAGCGGGGCCTACGAGCAGTACTTC. It translates to CATRTSGAYEQYF.

This clone has a single count. The gene calls are TRBV30 and TRBJ2-2; D uncertain. The CDR3 length is 15 residues. The germline V and J ends were trimmed by 4 bases and 4 bases, with 16 bases remaining between them. Germline V gene lookup returns CDR1 GTSNPN and CDR2 SVGIG (reference sequence). CDR3 region: CAWNSVFLSTGELFF. The CDR3 DNA is TGTGCCTGGAATTCGGTTTTCTTGAGCACCGGGGAGCTGTTTTTT.

The rearrangement uses TRBV7-8 and TRBJ2-1; D perhaps matches TRBD1 (5 bases). The CDR3 totals 12 residues. Between the trimmed V and J ends, which lost 4 bases and 8 bases, there was a span of 9 bases. CDR1 is SGHVS, CDR2 FQNEAQ, per germline. As DNA, the CDR3 is TGTGCCAGCAGCTGGGGCGGTTATGAGCAGTTCTTC. This gives the protein CASSWGGYEQFF.

The chain employs TRBV5-1 and TRBJ2-1; TRBD1 matches 8 bases. The J segment lost 4 bases and the V segment lost 0 bases, leaving 3 bases of the junction unmatched. The length of the CDR3 is 15 residues. Germline-derived CDR1 and CDR2 are SGHRS and YFSETQ. The CDR3 bases are TGCGCCAGCAGCTTGGAGACAGGGGCGTACAATGAGCAGTTCTTC. Encoded protein: CASSLETGAYNEQFF.

The rearrangement joins TRBV2 to TRBJ2-7, with 8 bases identical to TRBD2. The CDR3 is made up of 17 amino acids. CDR1 and CDR2 from the germline V gene are SNHLY and FYNNEI. Losses at the gene ends were 3 bases for V and 2 bases for J; bases not matched to a gene: 12. CDR3: CASSDPWVIAGPYEQYF. In DNA form, the CDR3 reads TGTGCCAGCAGTGATCCCTGGGTAATAGCGGGGCCCTACGAGCAGTACTTC.

In nucleotides, the CDR3 is TGTGCCAGCAGTCCTAGCCTAGTGGAGACCGGGGAGCTGTTTTTT. This sequence encodes CASSPSLVETGELFF. This chain joins TRBV6-4 and TRBJ2-2; tentative D call: TRBD2 (5 bases). Per the germline V gene, CDR1 is MRHNA and CDR2 is SNTAGT. The V end lost 5 bases, the J end lost 5 bases, and 15 bases lay between the germline ends. This CDR3 has 15 residues.